This T cell receptor (beta chain) was recorded in a study of graft-versus-host responses after intestinal transplantation. For this clone: Its matching antigen is unknown.

Clones were sequenced by immunoSEQ multiplex PCR, and TCRdb holds only the in-frame ones, with some missing. The sample contains about 120,000 clones, approximately 92% of which appear only once. CDR1 and CDR2 (germline): LNHDA, SQIVND (reference sequence). This CDR3 contains 13 residues. V dropped 3 bases and J dropped 7 bases, with 12 bases sitting between them. The source of this sequence is a human donor who was the organ donor for an intestinal transplant. This sample comprised unstimulated CD4+ T cells sorted from spleen or lymph node cells, obtained before transplant. The genes are TRBV19 and TRBJ1-1; maybe TRBD1 (5 bases). The CDR3: CASSMVGALEAFF. As DNA, the CDR3 is TGTGCCAGTAGTATGGTAGGGGCCCTTGAAGCTTTCTTT.